The 10 T cell receptor beta chains given below trace back to one sample, sequenced in a study of cytomegalovirus exposure and HLA in healthy donors. 60 Vbeta and 13 Jbeta primers were used in PCR. The protocol was immunoSEQ multiplex PCR, while the TCRdb copy is restricted to in-frame clones and leaves out a portion. The sample yields 180,000 or so clones, over 65% seen once. The sequencing sample was made of PBMCs. These TCRs come from a man aged 18 to 30 in good health and CMV-seronegative.

The V gene is TRBV19, the J gene TRBJ1-2, with D tentatively TRBD1 (5 bases). This CDR3 is built from 13 residues. The ends were cut back, 7 bases at V and 6 bases at J, with 15 bases in the middle. CDR1 and CDR2 from the germline V gene are LNHDA and SQIVND (reference sequence). The CDR3 loop is CASKGYLLDGYTF. The CDR3 DNA follows: TGTGCCAGTAAGGGGTACCTGCTTGATGGCTACACCTTC. The variable domain in full, completed from reference TRBV19 and TRBJ1-2, reads DGGITQSPKYLFRKEGQNVTLSCEQNLNHDAMYWYRQDPGQGLRLIYYSQIVNDFQKGDIAEGYSVSREKKESFPLTVTSAQKNPTAFYLCASKGYLLDGYTFGSGTRLTVV.

V gene TRBV30 combines with J gene TRBJ2-7, with a tentative D call TRBD1 (6 bases). This CDR3 has 12 residues. The V end was cut by 1 base, the J end by 12 bases, with 16 bases between. CDR1 and CDR2 from the germline V gene are GTSNPN and SVGIG (reference sequence). The CDR3 nucleotides read TGTGCCTGGAGTGACCCCGGACAGCCTGCGTACTTC. Its protein is CAWSDPGQPAYF.

CDR3 DNA sequence: TGTGCCAGCAGTTACGCGACAGGGAGCTCCTACGAGCAGTACTTC. It specifies CASSYATGSSYEQYF. The V call is TRBV6-6, the J call TRBJ2-7; 7 nucleotides line up with TRBD1. V trimming: 2 bases; J trimming: 0 bases; junction bases outside the gene matches: 4. Per the germline V gene, CDR1 is MNHNY and CDR2 is SVGAGI (reference sequence). This CDR3 comprises 15 residues.

This clone was seen a few times. The rearrangement links TRBV15 to TRBJ2-7; D not resolved. CDR1 is LNHNV, CDR2 YYDKDF, per germline (reference sequence). The length of the CDR3 is 16 residues. The ends were cut back, 0 bases at V and 0 bases at J, with 12 bases in the middle. CDR3 loop: CATSRDLVSSSYEQYF. CDR3 DNA sequence: TGTGCCACCAGCAGAGATCTAGTTTCGAGCTCCTACGAGCAGTACTTC.

The chain has TRBV19 and TRBJ2-1; 11 bases match TRBD2. The V gene's germline CDR1 is LNHDA and CDR2 SQIVND (reference sequence). This CDR3 is built from 17 residues. Unmatched junction bases numbered 9, after V lost 4 bases and J lost 4 bases. CDR3 coding DNA: TGTGCCAGTAGTAGAGCGACTAGCGGGACTGGGTACAATGAGCAGTTCTTC. Translation gives CASSRATSGTGYNEQFF.

The chain uses TRBV9 and TRBJ1-1; D unresolved. The CDR3 totals 14 residues. V dropped 3 bases and J dropped 1 base, with 10 bases sitting between them. CDR1 and CDR2 from the germline V gene are SGDLS and YYNGEE. CDR3 amino acids: CASSGLDSNTEAFF. CDR3 nucleotide sequence: TGTGCCAGCAGCGGGTTGGACTCGAACACTGAAGCTTTCTTT.

The chain combines TRBV5-4 with TRBJ1-2; TRBD1 agrees at 10 bases. The CDR3 consists of 14 residues. V was pared by 4 bases and J by 7 bases, with 7 bases of the junction left unmatched. The germline CDR1 and CDR2 sequences are SGHNT and YYREEE (reference sequence). CDR3 in amino acids: CASSVDRGRSGYTF. CDR3 nucleotide sequence: TGTGCCAGCAGCGTCGACAGGGGGCGGAGTGGCTACACCTTC.

DNA for the CDR3: TGTGCCAGCAGCTTACCGGGGACTAGCGGGAGAGGTGAGCAGTTCTTC. This gives the protein CASSLPGTSGRGEQFF. The chain carries TRBV7-3 and TRBJ2-1; 14 bases match TRBD2. In germline, CDR1 is SGHTA, CDR2 FQGTGA. Germline trimming cut 2 bases from V and 9 bases from J; bases unmatched to any gene: 6. The CDR3 runs to 16 residues.

The CDR3 region has the DNA TGTGCCAGCAGCTTAGGGGCAGGGCACGGGAGCACTGAAGCTTTCTTT. The encoded protein is CASSLGAGHGSTEAFF. The chain combines TRBV7-9 with TRBJ1-1; D might be TRBD1 (5 bases). The CDR3 covers 16 residues. Trimming stripped 1 base from V and 4 bases from J, with 16 bases between. Per the germline V gene, CDR1 is SEHNR and CDR2 is FQNEAQ (reference sequence).

The rearrangement links TRBV29-1 to TRBJ1-2; D is perhaps TRBD1 (5 bases). The V gene's germline CDR1 is SQVTM and CDR2 ANQGSEA. The ends were cut back, 3 bases at V and 6 bases at J, with 8 bases in the middle. This CDR3 spans 11 amino acids. CDR3 region: CSVDRADGYTF. The CDR3 nucleotides read TGCAGCGTTGACAGGGCGGATGGCTACACCTTC. The full variable domain, completed using reference TRBV29-1 and TRBJ1-2, is SAVISQKPSRDICQRGTSLTIQCQVDSQVTMMFWYRQQPGQSLTLIATANQGSEATYESGFVIDKFPISRPNLTFSTLTVSNMSPEDSSIYLCSVDRADGYTFGSGTRLTVV.